This passage covers 30 T cell receptor beta chains from one sample sequenced in a study of blood T cell repertoires in COVID-19. Only in-frame clones appear in the TCRdb table, and some are missing; sequencing was by immunoSEQ multiplex PCR. The sample holds 160,000 or so clones, about 80% seen once. The sequencing input was peripheral blood. These receptors all stem from a man aged 55 to 70 with acute or convalescent COVID-19.

The chain has TRBV5-1 and TRBJ2-7; maybe TRBD1 (5 bases). Between the trimmed V and J ends, which lost 4 bases and 6 bases, there was a span of 11 bases. Looked up from germline, CDR1 is SGHRS and CDR2 is YFSETQ. The CDR3 contains 12 residues. CDR3: CASSTDMAEQYF. The DNA of the CDR3 is TGCGCCAGCAGCACGGACATGGCCGAGCAGTACTTC. Full variable domain (rest looked up from reference TRBV5-1 and TRBJ2-7): KAGVTQTPRYLIKTRGQQVTLSCSPISGHRSVSWYQQTPGQGLQFLFEYFSETQRNKGNFPGRFSGRQFSNSRSEMNVSTLELGDSALYLCASSTDMAEQYFGPGTRLTVT.

There are a few counts of this clone. The gene calls are TRBV6-2 or TRBV6-3 and TRBJ1-5; TRBD1 agrees at 8 bases. V lost 3 bases to trimming and J lost 1 base; unmatched junction nucleotides: 8. Looked up from germline, CDR1 is MNHEY and CDR2 is SVGEGT. The CDR3 spans 17 residues. Here the CDR3 reads CASSYEAGGGSNQPQHF. The CDR3 region has the DNA TGTGCCAGCAGTTATGAGGCAGGGGGCGGGAGCAATCAGCCCCAGCATTTT.

CDR3 in DNA: TGTGCCAGCAGTCGCGGGACGACCAATGAGCAGTTCTTC. This codes for CASSRGTTNEQFF. The chain couples TRBV6-2 or TRBV6-3 to TRBJ2-1, with a tentative D call TRBD2 (6 bases). V lost 5 bases to trimming and J lost 6 bases, with 11 bases between them. Germline V gene data show CDR1 as MNHEY and CDR2 as SVGEGT. The CDR3 is 13 residues long.

The CDR3 sequence is CASSRGGTGEKKLFF. CDR3 bases: TGTGCCAGCAGCCGGGGTGGGACAGGGGAAAAAAAACTGTTTTTT. This chain connects TRBV27 to TRBJ1-4; 10 nucleotides agree with TRBD1. Germline CDR1 reads MNHEY; CDR2 reads SMNVEV (reference sequence). This CDR3 spans 15 amino acids. V lost 6 bases to trimming and J lost 9 bases; unmatched junction nucleotides: 10.

The V and J genes are TRBV11-3 and TRBJ1-4; D unclear. The V gene's germline CDR1 is SGHNT and CDR2 YENEEA. The CDR3 covers 13 residues. Deletions cut 9 bases from V and 5 bases from J, with 13 bases between. In DNA, the CDR3 is TGTGCCAGTCCCCCAAACCTAAATGAAAAACTGTTTTTT. Its translation: CASPPNLNEKLFF.

This clone was seen only once. Mismatch with germline at one junction end may stem from a read error. The chain carries TRBV12-3 or TRBV12-4 and TRBJ1-2, with D uncertain. CDR3 length: 11 residues. The CDR3 sequence is CASSLYYGYTF. CDR3 nucleotides: TGTGCCAGCAGTTTATACTATGGCTACACTTTC.

V gene TRBV6-5 combines with J gene TRBJ1-6; 10 nucleotides line up with TRBD1. The V segment lost 5 bases and the J segment 9 bases; nucleotides outside the gene matches: 4. The CDR3 consists of 14 residues. Germline V gene lookup returns CDR1 MNHEY and CDR2 SVGAGI. The CDR3 spells CASSPRQGASPLHF. The CDR3, as DNA: TGTGCCAGCAGTCCACGACAGGGGGCTTCACCCCTCCACTTT.

The V and J genes are TRBV5-1 and TRBJ2-2; 9 positions match TRBD1. The CDR3 length is 19 residues. Per germline, CDR1 SGHRS and CDR2 YFSETQ. Trimming cost V 4 bases and J 3 bases; bases outside gene matches: 16. CDR3 protein: CASSQLWPGTGSHTGELFF. The DNA for the CDR3 is TGCGCCAGCAGCCAGCTGTGGCCCGGGACAGGGAGTCACACCGGGGAGCTGTTTTTT.

The chain is built from TRBV6-1 and TRBJ1-4; maybe TRBD1 (5 bases). Trimming removed 0 bases from V and 0 bases from J, with 8 bases in between. The length of the CDR3 is 16 residues. Germline V gives CDR1 MNHNS, CDR2 SASEGT. The DNA of the CDR3 is TGTGCCAGCAGTGAAGCCTGGGGGGCAACTAATGAAAAACTGTTTTTT. Translation: CASSEAWGATNEKLFF.

This chain links TRBV4-1 with TRBJ1-1; possible D gene TRBD1, 5 bases. CDR3 length equals 14 residues. V lost 1 base to trimming and J lost 7 bases, with 13 bases between them. From germline, CDR1 is MGHRA and CDR2 YSYEKL. CDR3 nucleotides: TGCGCCAGCAGCCAAGGGGCAGGGCGGGGTGAAGCTTTCTTT. Protein: CASSQGAGRGEAFF.

The V and J genes are TRBV29-1 and TRBJ1-2; possibly TRBD1 for D (5 bases). The CDR3 sequence is 15 residues long. Germline-derived CDR1 and CDR2 are SQVTM and ANQGSEA. V dropped 4 bases and J dropped 5 bases, with 20 bases sitting between them. The chain's CDR3 is CSVGVGAGTLYGYTF. The CDR3 DNA follows: TGCAGCGTTGGGGTTGGTGCAGGGACTCTTTATGGCTACACCTTC.

The chain joins TRBV4-1 to TRBJ1-5; weak D call: TRBD1 (6 bases). Germline V CDR1 and CDR2: MGHRA, YSYEKL. V gave up 2 bases and J gave up 9 bases, with 14 bases separating them. This CDR3 region has 14 residues. CDR3 in amino acids: CASSQNRAQRPQHF. For the CDR3, the DNA is TGCGCCAGCAGCCAAAACAGGGCCCAGAGGCCCCAGCATTTT.

Concerning this clone itself: Other DNA sequences within the sample encode an identical CDR3. The gene calls are TRBV7-2 and TRBJ2-3; no clear D gene. This CDR3 region has 12 residues. Per germline, CDR1 SGHTA and CDR2 FQGNSA. V gave up 5 bases and J gave up 1 base, with 4 bases separating them. The CDR3 reads CASSPGTDTQYF. CDR3 coding DNA: TGTGCCAGCAGCCCCGGCACAGATACGCAGTATTTT.

The V gene is TRBV19, the J gene TRBJ2-1; 7 bases align to TRBD1. The V gene's germline CDR1 is LNHDA and CDR2 SQIVND (reference sequence). V shed 5 bases and J 4 bases; nucleotides not matched to a gene: 14. CDR3 length: 17 amino acids. The CDR3 protein is CASSEPNRGPRYNEQFF. In DNA, the CDR3 is TGTGCCAGTAGTGAGCCCAACAGGGGACCCCGATACAATGAGCAGTTCTTC.

The chain couples TRBV19 to TRBJ1-1, with 7 bases aligning to TRBD1. CDR1 is LNHDA, CDR2 SQIVND, per germline (reference sequence). CDR3 length equals 14 residues. The junction had 8 bases not matched to a gene; V was cut back by 5 bases and J by 5 bases. The CDR3 coding sequence is TGTGCCAGTAGTGGACGGACAGGACGAACTGAAGCTTTCTTT. As protein: CASSGRTGRTEAFF.

The genes are TRBV5-1 and TRBJ2-1; 12 bases agree with TRBD2. Germline V gene lookup returns CDR1 SGHRS and CDR2 YFSETQ. V lost 4 bases to trimming and J lost 5 bases; unmatched junction nucleotides: 7. The CDR3 sequence is 16 residues long. Here the CDR3 DNA reads TGCGCCAGCAGCGGGGAACTAGCGGGGGGACACAATGAGCAGTTCTTC. Protein product: CASSGELAGGHNEQFF. Variable domain in full (rest from reference TRBV5-1 and TRBJ2-1): KAGVTQTPRYLIKTRGQQVTLSCSPISGHRSVSWYQQTPGQGLQFLFEYFSETQRNKGNFPGRFSGRQFSNSRSEMNVSTLELGDSALYLCASSGELAGGHNEQFFGPGTRLTVL.

There are a few counts of this clone. The chain combines TRBV7-9 with TRBJ2-1; the D gene is possibly TRBD1 (6 bases). Per the germline V gene, CDR1 is SEHNR and CDR2 is FQNEAQ (reference sequence). The V and J ends lost 0 bases and 8 bases respectively, with 14 bases between them. The CDR3 sequence is 15 residues long. CDR3 nucleotides: TGTGCCAGCAGCTTAGCGGCCAGGGGAAAAGATGAGCAGTTCTTC. It yields the protein CASSLAARGKDEQFF.

The chain links TRBV10-3 to TRBJ1-5; TRBD1 aligns across 7 bases. CDR1 ENHRY and CDR2 SYGVKD come from the germline V gene. V trimming: 3 bases; J trimming: 3 bases; junction bases outside the gene matches: 8. The CDR3 loop spans 16 amino acids. The DNA of the CDR3 is TGTGCCATCAGTGATCAGGGGGGAAAGAACAATCAGCCCCAGCATTTT. It codes for CAISDQGGKNNQPQHF.

V usage is TRBV7-7 and J usage is TRBJ2-6; tentative D call: TRBD2 (6 bases). The V gene lost 8 bases and the J gene lost 4 bases, with 9 bases spanning the gap. The V gene's germline CDR1 is SSHAT and CDR2 FNYEAQ (reference sequence). The CDR3 is 13 amino acids. The chain's CDR3 is CASPAGGANVLTF. In DNA, the CDR3 is TGTGCCAGCCCCGCGGGGGGGGCCAACGTCCTGACTTTC.

The chain has TRBV5-5 and TRBJ1-1, with D tentatively TRBD1 (6 bases). This CDR3 region has 19 residues. Germline V gene data show CDR1 as SGHKS and CDR2 as YYEKEE (reference sequence). Trimming stripped 5 bases from V and 0 bases from J, with 26 bases between. In nucleotides, the CDR3 is TGTGCCAGCAGTACTTACCCAGGGGACCCCAGCCCAATGAACACTGAAGCTTTCTTT. This gives the protein CASSTYPGDPSPMNTEAFF.

This clone was recorded only once. This chain links TRBV6-4 with TRBJ1-2; no reliable D call. The V end lost 3 bases, the J end lost 0 bases, and 14 bases lay between the germline ends. From germline, CDR1 is MRHNA and CDR2 SNTAGT. CDR3 length: 16 amino acids. Written as DNA, the CDR3 is TGTGCCAGCAGTGAGGCGAAGAGGGCGCCTAACTATGGCTACACCTTC. It is translated as CASSEAKRAPNYGYTF.

This CDR3 reads CASRTPNPGSPLHF. CDR3 DNA sequence: TGTGCCAGCAGGACGCCAAACCCGGGGTCACCCCTCCACTTT. The chain recombines TRBV6-5 with TRBJ1-6; D remains unclear. V was clipped by 6 bases and J by 10 bases, with 16 bases between them. Germline V gene sequence: CDR1 MNHEY, CDR2 SVGAGI. The CDR3 extends over 14 amino acids.

V and J are TRBV28 and TRBJ1-6, with TRBD1 as a possible D gene (5 bases). Trimming pared 5 bases from V and 3 bases from J, leaving 11 bases between. Germline CDR1 reads MDHEN; CDR2 reads SYDVKM. The CDR3 is 15 amino acids. The CDR3 loop is CASSVGHYYNSPLHF. CDR3 nucleotide sequence: TGTGCCAGCAGTGTAGGACACTACTATAATTCACCCCTCCACTTT.

This rearrangement joins TRBV27 to TRBJ1-3; D gene unclear. The V gene lost 5 bases and the J gene lost 2 bases, with 10 bases spanning the gap. Germline V gene sequence: CDR1 MNHEY, CDR2 SMNVEV (reference sequence). The CDR3 length is 14 residues. CDR3 bases: TGTGCCAGCAGTCCGGGAAATACTGGAAACACCATATATTTT. Its translation is CASSPGNTGNTIYF.

The gene calls are TRBV19 and TRBJ1-5, with 8 bases aligning to TRBD1. Germline lookup yields CDR1 LNHDA and CDR2 SQIVND (reference sequence). The CDR3 runs to 14 residues. The junction had 11 bases not matched to a gene; V was cut back by 10 bases and J by 6 bases. CDR3 coding DNA: TGTGCCACCAGGGGGCAGGATAGAGGTCAGCCCCAGCATTTT. Amino acid sequence: CATRGQDRGQPQHF.

As DNA, the CDR3 is TGCGCCAGCAGTCAACCCGTGGGACAGCGTCCCTACGAGCAGTACTTC. Translation gives CASSQPVGQRPYEQYF. This chain uses TRBV23-1 with TRBJ2-7; TRBD1 agrees at 7 bases. TRBV23-1 is classed as an ORF, of uncertain function. The CDR3 sequence is 16 residues long. The V and J ends lost 2 bases and 2 bases, in that order; junction bases with no gene match: 9.

This clone has a handful of counts. The V and J genes are TRBV3-1 (or the pseudogene TRBV3-2) and TRBJ2-3; 11 positions agree with TRBD2. Looked up from germline, CDR1 is LGHDT and CDR2 is YNNKEL (reference sequence). The CDR3 has 14 amino acids. After removal of 1 base from V and 13 bases from J, the junction contained 7 bases not matched to a gene. CDR3 amino acids: CASSQGSGGAGEYF. In DNA, the CDR3 is TGTGCCAGCAGCCAAGGTAGCGGGGGGGCCGGCGAGTATTTT.

CDR3 coding DNA: TGTGCCAGCAGCCAAAATGGGCCCGATGGCTACACCTTC. Protein product: CASSQNGPDGYTF. The chain couples TRBV3-1 (or the pseudogene TRBV3-2) to TRBJ1-2; no reliable D call. V was trimmed by 2 bases and J by 6 bases, leaving 10 bases between them. The CDR3 is 13 amino acids. Looked up from germline, CDR1 is LGHDT and CDR2 is YNNKEL (reference sequence).

This clone came up a few times. The chain uses TRBV11-2 and TRBJ1-5; D remains unclear. The CDR3 length is 14 residues. CDR1 is SGHAT, CDR2 FQNNGV, per germline. V was shortened by 8 bases and J by 6 bases, with 17 bases between the two germline ends. The CDR3 nucleotides read TGTGCCAGCTCCCTGGCCCTCTCGGGTCAGCCCCAGCATTTT. The encoded protein is CASSLALSGQPQHF. The whole variable domain, filled in from reference TRBV11-2 and TRBJ1-5, reads EAGVAQSPRYKIIEKRQSVAFWCNPISGHATLYWYQQILGQGPKLLIQFQNNGVVDDSQLPKDRFSAERLKGVDSTLKIQPAKLEDSAVYLCASSLALSGQPQHFGDGTRLSIL.

This clone was counted a single time. This sequence joins TRBV5-8 and TRBJ1-2; 7 bases align to TRBD1. Germline values: CDR1 SGHTS, CDR2 YDEGEE. Trimming at V came to 3 bases and at J to 3 bases, leaving 8 bases not matched to a gene. The CDR3 has 15 amino acids. The CDR3 is CASSYSTGLYYGYTF. Here the CDR3 DNA reads TGTGCCAGCAGCTACTCGACAGGGCTTTACTATGGCTACACCTTC.